These 15 T cell receptor beta chains originate from one sample sequenced in a study of spatial heterogeneity in lung cancer. Study results and caveats: The number of expanded tumor alpha and beta chains correlated with mutation number.

MiXCR was run by TCRdb on the 5' RACE reads, yielding one entry per CDR3 protein. The data contain approximately 3,100 distinct CDR3 sequences, under 15% of them seen just once; the ten biggest clones take up approximately 24%. Time point specified: sample taken at primary tumor resection. For these TCRs, the target antigens are not known. The sequencing here drew on lung tumor tissue, taken at surgery. Receptor source: a male donor with early-stage non-small cell lung cancer.

CDR3 in amino acids: CASTRSRSMGQHF. CDR3 nucleotide sequence: TGTGCCAGCACCCGAAGTCGCAGTATGGGTCAGCATTTT. The rearrangement uses TRBV2 and TRBJ1-5; D gene unclear. With 7 bases removed from V and 13 bases from J, the gap between germline ends came to 20 bases. The germline V gene encodes CDR1 SNHLY and CDR2 FYNNEI. The CDR3 is 13 residues long.

The chain couples TRBV7-2 to TRBJ2-3; no clear D. The CDR3 runs to 13 residues. V lost 3 bases and J lost 9, with 13 bases in between. CDR1 and CDR2 (germline): SGHTA, FQGNSA. CDR3 residues: CASSFTTQITQYF. CDR3 DNA: TGTGCCAGCAGCTTTACTACACAGATAACGCAGTATTTT.

Within the sample, this clonotype is medium-sized (0.01 to 0.1%). The chain recombines TRBV5-1 with TRBJ1-1; TRBD1 matches at 7 bases. This CDR3 is built from 18 residues. After removal of 4 bases from V and 0 bases from J, the junction contained 15 bases not matched to a gene. Germline loops: CDR1 SGHRS, CDR2 YFSETQ. This CDR3 reads CASSNPRGLRWVNTEAFF. The CDR3 DNA follows: TGCGCCAGCAGCAATCCGAGGGGGCTGAGGTGGGTGAACACTGAAGCTTTCTTT.

The chain links TRBV7-3 to TRBJ2-3; TRBD1 aligns across 9 bases. CDR3 length equals 13 residues. V dropped 5 bases and J dropped 14; count of bases not matched to a gene: 11. CDR1 is SGHTA and CDR2 is FQGTGA in the germline V gene. CDR3 DNA: TGTGCCAGCAGCAAGGGTGACAGGGGGATATTGTATTTT. This sequence encodes CASSKGDRGILYF.

By share, this clonotype counts as medium-sized. The rearrangement joins TRBV29-1 to TRBJ1-2; 10 bases are shared with TRBD1. The germline CDR1 and CDR2 sequences are SQVTM and ANQGSEA. The V segment lost 2 bases and the J segment 3 bases; nucleotides outside the gene matches: 3. The CDR3 runs to 14 residues. The CDR3 loop is CSVELGQGDYGYTF. The CDR3 coding sequence is TGCAGCGTTGAACTTGGACAGGGGGACTATGGCTACACCTTC.

The V gene is TRBV20-1, the J gene TRBJ2-3, with a weak D call TRBD2 (6 bases). Germline V gene lookup returns CDR1 DFQATT and CDR2 SNEGSKA (reference sequence). The CDR3 length is 15 residues. With 6 bases removed from V and 7 bases from J, the gap between germline ends came to 23 bases. The DNA for the CDR3 is TGCAGTGCCTTCAACCCCGGGACTTCTACCTATACGCAGTATTTT. It is translated as CSAFNPGTSTYTQYF.

This clonotype ranks as large (0.1 to 1%). The rearrangement uses TRBV6-2 or TRBV6-3 and TRBJ2-4; D is ambiguous. Germline V lookup: CDR1 MNHEY, CDR2 SVGEGT. This CDR3 region has 13 residues. V was trimmed by 8 bases and J by 0 bases, leaving 8 bases between them. The CDR3 coding sequence is TGTGCCAGCGTAGGAATAGCCAAAAACATTCAGTACTTC. Its protein product is CASVGIAKNIQYF.

By share, this clonotype ranks as medium-sized. V is TRBV6-1 and J is TRBJ2-1; 12 bases match TRBD2. V shed 6 bases, J shed 9 bases, and the junction held 6 bases outside the gene matches. Germline CDR1 MNHNS, CDR2 SASEGT. This CDR3 spans 14 amino acids. CDR3 in DNA: TGTGCCAGCAGGACTAGCGGGAGTGGAGGTGAGCAGTTCTTC. This translates into CASRTSGSGGEQFF.

This clonotype is classed as medium-sized. The genes are TRBV20-1 and TRBJ2-5; TRBD1 agrees at 7 bases. V was clipped by 6 bases and J by 2 bases; unmatched bases: 9. CDR3 length: 14 amino acids. CDR1 and CDR2 (germline): DFQATT, SNEGSKA (reference sequence). CDR3 sequence: CSALPGTAQETQYF. In nucleotides, the CDR3 is TGCAGTGCGCTACCCGGGACAGCTCAAGAGACCCAGTACTTC.

V is TRBV11-2 and J is TRBJ2-5, with 9 bases matching TRBD1. Losses at the gene ends were 3 bases for V and 4 bases for J; bases not matched to a gene: 3. Looked up from germline, CDR1 is SGHAT and CDR2 is FQNNGV. This CDR3 is built from 14 residues. This CDR3 is CASSFDRGVETQYF. The CDR3, as DNA: TGTGCCAGCAGCTTTGACAGGGGGGTAGAGACCCAGTACTTC. Full variable domain (missing parts from reference TRBV11-2 and TRBJ2-5): EAGVAQSPRYKIIEKRQSVAFWCNPISGHATLYWYQQILGQGPKLLIQFQNNGVVDDSQLPKDRFSAERLKGVDSTLKIQPAKLEDSAVYLCASSFDRGVETQYFGPGTRLLVL.

This clonotype counts as medium-sized (0.01 to 0.1%). The J gene is TRBJ1-5, the V gene TRBV4-1, with a weak D call TRBD1 (6 bases). The germline V gene encodes CDR1 MGHRA and CDR2 YSYEKL. Trimming took 2 bases from V and 7 from J, leaving 12 bases between them. The CDR3 has 14 amino acids. The CDR3 region is CASSQRQQGQPQHF. DNA of the CDR3: TGCGCCAGCAGCCAAAGACAACAGGGACAGCCCCAGCATTTT.

This clonotype was detected ten times or more. This chain uses TRBV6-2 or TRBV6-3 with TRBJ2-7, with TRBD2 matching 15 bases. Germline V gene lookup returns CDR1 MNHEY and CDR2 SVGEGT. The V gene end was trimmed by 11 bases and the J gene end by 0 bases; junction bases not matched to a gene: 20. The CDR3 has 20 amino acids. The CDR3 loop is CAPTLKSGLAGGILSYEQYF. CDR3 in DNA: TGTGCCCCCACCCTGAAGTCGGGACTAGCGGGAGGTATCCTCTCCTACGAGCAGTACTTC.

By share of the sample, this clonotype is medium-sized. The chain combines TRBV7-8 with TRBJ2-1; 10 nucleotides agree with TRBD2. V trimming: 3 bases; J trimming: 5 bases; junction bases outside the gene matches: 4. Germline values: CDR1 SGHVS, CDR2 FQNEAQ. The CDR3 runs to 15 residues. Written as DNA, the CDR3 is TGTGCCAGCAGCTTCCAAAGCGGGAGGGACAATGAGCAGTTCTTC. Translating it yields CASSFQSGRDNEQFF.

The J gene is TRBJ2-7, the V gene TRBV6-2 or TRBV6-3; TRBD1 is a possible D gene (6 bases). This CDR3 contains 11 residues. The germline V gene has CDR1 MNHEY and CDR2 SVGEGT. Between the trimmed V and J ends, which lost 10 bases and 4 bases, there was a span of 11 bases. In DNA form, the CDR3 reads TGTGCCACCCAACAGGGTTACGAGCAGTACTTC. Its translation is CATQQGYEQYF.

This clonotype is labeled medium-sized. The V and J genes are TRBV19 and TRBJ1-5; 9 nucleotides match TRBD1. The CDR3 contains 14 residues. V lost 7 bases, J lost 5 bases, and 6 bases stayed unmatched. The V gene's germline CDR1 is LNHDA and CDR2 SQIVND (reference sequence). The CDR3 sequence: CASISGTGYQPQHF. In DNA, the CDR3 is TGTGCCAGTATTTCCGGGACAGGGTATCAGCCCCAGCATTTT.